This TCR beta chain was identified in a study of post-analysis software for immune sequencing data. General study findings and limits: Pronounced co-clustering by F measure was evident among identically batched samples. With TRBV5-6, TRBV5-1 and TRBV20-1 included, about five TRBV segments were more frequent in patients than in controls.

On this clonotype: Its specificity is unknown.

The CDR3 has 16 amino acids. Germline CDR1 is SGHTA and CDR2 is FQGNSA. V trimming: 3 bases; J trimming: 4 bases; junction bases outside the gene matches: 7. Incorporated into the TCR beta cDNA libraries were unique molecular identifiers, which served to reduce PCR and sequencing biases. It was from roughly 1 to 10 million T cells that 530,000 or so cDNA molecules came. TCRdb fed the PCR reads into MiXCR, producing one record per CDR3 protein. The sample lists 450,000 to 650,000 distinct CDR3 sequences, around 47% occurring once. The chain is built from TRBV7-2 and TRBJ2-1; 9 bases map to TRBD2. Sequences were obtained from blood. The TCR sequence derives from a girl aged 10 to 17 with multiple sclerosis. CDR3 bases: TGTGCCAGCAGCTTGGGGCGGGGGGGCTCATACAATGAGCAGTTCTTC. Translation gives CASSLGRGGSYNEQFF.